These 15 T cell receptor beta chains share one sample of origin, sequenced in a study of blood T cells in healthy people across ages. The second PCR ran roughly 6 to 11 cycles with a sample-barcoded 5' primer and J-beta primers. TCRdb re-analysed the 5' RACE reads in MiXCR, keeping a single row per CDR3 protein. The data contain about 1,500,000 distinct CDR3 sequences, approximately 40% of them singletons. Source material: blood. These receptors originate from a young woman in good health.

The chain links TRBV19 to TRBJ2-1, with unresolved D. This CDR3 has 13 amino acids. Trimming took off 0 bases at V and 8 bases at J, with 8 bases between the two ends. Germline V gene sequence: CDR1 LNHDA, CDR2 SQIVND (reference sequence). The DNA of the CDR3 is TGTGCCAGTAGTATAGATCGTAGGGATGAGCAGTTCTTC. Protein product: CASSIDRRDEQFF.

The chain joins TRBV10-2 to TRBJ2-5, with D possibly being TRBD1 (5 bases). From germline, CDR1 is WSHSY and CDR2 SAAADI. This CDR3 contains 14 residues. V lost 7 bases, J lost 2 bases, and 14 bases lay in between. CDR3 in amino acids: CASNRQGVQETQYF. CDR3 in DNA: TGCGCCAGCAACCGGCAGGGCGTTCAAGAGACCCAGTACTTC.

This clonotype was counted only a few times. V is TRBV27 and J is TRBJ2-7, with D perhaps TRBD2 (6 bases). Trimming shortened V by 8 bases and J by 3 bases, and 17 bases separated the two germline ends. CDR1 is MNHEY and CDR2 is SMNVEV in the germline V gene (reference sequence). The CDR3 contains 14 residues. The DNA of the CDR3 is TGTGCCAGCGGAACGGGGCGGGAACTCTACGAGCAGTACTTC. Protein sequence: CASGTGRELYEQYF.

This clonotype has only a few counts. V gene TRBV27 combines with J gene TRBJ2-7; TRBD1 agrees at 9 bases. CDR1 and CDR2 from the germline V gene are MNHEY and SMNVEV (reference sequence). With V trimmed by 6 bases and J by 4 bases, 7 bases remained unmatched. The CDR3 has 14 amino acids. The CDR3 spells CASSDDRGEYEQYF. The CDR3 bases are TGTGCCAGCAGCGATGACAGGGGGGAATACGAGCAGTACTTC.

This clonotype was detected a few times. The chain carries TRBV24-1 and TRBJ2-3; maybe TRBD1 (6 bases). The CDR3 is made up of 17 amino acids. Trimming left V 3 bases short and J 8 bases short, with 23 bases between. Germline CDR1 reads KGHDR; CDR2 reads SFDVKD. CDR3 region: CATSDGESPRGIGTQYF. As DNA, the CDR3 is TGTGCCACCAGTGATGGGGAGTCCCCCAGGGGAATTGGTACGCAGTATTTT.

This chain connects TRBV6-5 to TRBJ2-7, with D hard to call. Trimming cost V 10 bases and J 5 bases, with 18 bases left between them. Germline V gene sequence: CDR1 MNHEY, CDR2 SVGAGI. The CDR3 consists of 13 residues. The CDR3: CATHDGLANEQYF. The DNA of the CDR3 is TGTGCCACACACGACGGCCTCGCAAACGAGCAGTACTTC.

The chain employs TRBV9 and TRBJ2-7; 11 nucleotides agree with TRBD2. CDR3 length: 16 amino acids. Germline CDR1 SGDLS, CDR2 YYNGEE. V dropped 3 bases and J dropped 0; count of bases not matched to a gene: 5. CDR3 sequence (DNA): TGTGCCAGCAGCGCGGGGACTAGCGGATACTCCTACGAGCAGTACTTC. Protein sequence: CASSAGTSGYSYEQYF.

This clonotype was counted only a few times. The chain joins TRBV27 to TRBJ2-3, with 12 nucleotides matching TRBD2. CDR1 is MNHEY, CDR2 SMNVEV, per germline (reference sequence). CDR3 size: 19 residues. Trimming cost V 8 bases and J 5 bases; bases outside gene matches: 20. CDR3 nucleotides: TGTGCCAGCCAGCAGACTAGCGGGAGTGTGGGGATTAGCGGAGATACGCAGTATTTT. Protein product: CASQQTSGSVGISGDTQYF.

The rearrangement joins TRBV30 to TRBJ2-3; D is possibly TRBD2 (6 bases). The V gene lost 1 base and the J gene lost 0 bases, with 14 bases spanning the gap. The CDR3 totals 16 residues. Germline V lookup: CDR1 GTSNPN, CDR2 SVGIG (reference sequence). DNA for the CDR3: TGTGCCTGGAGTGATGGGCGGGGATCTAGCACAGATACGCAGTATTTT. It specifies CAWSDGRGSSTDTQYF.

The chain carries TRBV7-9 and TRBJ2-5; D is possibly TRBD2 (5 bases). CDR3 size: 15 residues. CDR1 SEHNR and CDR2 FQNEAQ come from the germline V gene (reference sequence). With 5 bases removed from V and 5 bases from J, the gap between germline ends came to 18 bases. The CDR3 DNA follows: TGTGCCAGCAGCCGCAGGACTTCTTCGGGGGAGACCCAGTACTTC. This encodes CASSRRTSSGETQYF. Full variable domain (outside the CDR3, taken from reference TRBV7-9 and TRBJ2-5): DTGVSQNPRHKITKRGQNVTFRCDPISEHNRLYWYRQTLGQGPEFLTYFQNEAQLEKSRLLSDRFSAERPKGSFSTLEIQRTEQGDSAMYLCASSRRTSSGETQYFGPGTRLLVL.

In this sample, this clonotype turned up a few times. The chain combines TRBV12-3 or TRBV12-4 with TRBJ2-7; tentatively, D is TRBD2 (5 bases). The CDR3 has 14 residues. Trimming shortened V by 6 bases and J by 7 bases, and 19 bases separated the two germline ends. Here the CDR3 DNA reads TGTGCCAGCAGCCCCCTCAGCGGTGCTGGGGAGCAGTACTTC. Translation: CASSPLSGAGEQYF.

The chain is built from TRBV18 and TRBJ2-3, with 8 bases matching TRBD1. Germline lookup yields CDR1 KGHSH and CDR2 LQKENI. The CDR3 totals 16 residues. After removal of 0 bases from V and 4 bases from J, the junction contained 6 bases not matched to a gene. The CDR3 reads CASSPPRTGHSDTQYF. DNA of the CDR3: TGTGCCAGCTCACCACCGAGGACAGGGCATTCAGATACGCAGTATTTT.

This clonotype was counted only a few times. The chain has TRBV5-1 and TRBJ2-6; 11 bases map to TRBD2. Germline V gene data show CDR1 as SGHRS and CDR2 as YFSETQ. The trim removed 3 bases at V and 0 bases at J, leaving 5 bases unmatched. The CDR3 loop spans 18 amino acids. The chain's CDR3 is CASSWQGLADSGANVLTF. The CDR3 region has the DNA TGCGCCAGCAGCTGGCAGGGACTAGCGGACTCTGGGGCCAACGTCCTGACTTTC.

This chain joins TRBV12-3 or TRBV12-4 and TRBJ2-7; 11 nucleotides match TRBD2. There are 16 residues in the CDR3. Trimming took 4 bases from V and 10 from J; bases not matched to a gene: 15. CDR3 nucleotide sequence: TGTGCCAGCAGTTCCGATACTAGCGGGGGCCCCGGGAGCCAGTACTTC. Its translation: CASSSDTSGGPGSQYF.

The CDR3 loop reads CASSSDRGPYTQYF. In DNA, the CDR3 is TGTGCCAGCAGCTCGGATCGGGGGCCCTATACGCAGTATTTT. This sequence joins TRBV11-1 and TRBJ2-3; D tentatively fits TRBD1 or TRBD2 (6 bases each). Per the germline V gene, CDR1 is SGHAT and CDR2 is FQDESV (reference sequence). This CDR3 region has 14 residues. V lost 4 bases and J lost 7, with 15 bases in between.